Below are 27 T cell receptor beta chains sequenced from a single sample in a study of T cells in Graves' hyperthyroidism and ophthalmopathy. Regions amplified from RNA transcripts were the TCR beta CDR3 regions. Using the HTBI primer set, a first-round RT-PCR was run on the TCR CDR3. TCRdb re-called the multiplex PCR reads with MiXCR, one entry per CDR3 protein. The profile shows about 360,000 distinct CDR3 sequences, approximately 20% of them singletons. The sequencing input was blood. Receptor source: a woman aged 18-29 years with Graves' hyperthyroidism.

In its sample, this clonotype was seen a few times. CDR3 nucleotide sequence: TGTGCCAGCAGCCTGGTCCCCACCGGGGAGCTGTTTTTT. Encoded protein: CASSLVPTGELFF. The rearrangement uses TRBV5-5 and TRBJ2-2; no clear D gene. The germline gives CDR1 SGHKS, CDR2 YYEKEE (reference sequence). The V and J ends lost 4 bases and 4 bases respectively, with 8 bases between them. This CDR3 is 13 amino acids long.

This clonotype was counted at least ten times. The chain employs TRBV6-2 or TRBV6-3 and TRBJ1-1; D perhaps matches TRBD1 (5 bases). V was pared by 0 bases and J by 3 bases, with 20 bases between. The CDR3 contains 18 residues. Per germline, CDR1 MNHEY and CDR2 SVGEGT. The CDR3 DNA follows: TGTGCCAGCAGTTACTCGATTAGTGGGGGATCTGATTACACTGAAGCTTTCTTT. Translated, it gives CASSYSISGGSDYTEAFF.

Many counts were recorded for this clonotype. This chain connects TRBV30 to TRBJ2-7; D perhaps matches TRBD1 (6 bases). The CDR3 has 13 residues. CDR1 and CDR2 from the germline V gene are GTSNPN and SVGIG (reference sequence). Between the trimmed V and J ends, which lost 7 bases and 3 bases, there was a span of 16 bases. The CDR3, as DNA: TGTGCCTACCTTCCTCAGGGGCGCTACGAGCAGTACTTC. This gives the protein CAYLPQGRYEQYF.

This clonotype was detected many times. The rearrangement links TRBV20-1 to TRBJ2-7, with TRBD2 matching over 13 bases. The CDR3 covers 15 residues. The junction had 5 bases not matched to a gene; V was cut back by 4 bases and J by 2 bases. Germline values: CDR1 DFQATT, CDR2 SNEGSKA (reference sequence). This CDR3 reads CSATGTSGATYEQYF. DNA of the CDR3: TGCAGTGCTACCGGGACTAGCGGGGCGACCTACGAGCAGTACTTC.

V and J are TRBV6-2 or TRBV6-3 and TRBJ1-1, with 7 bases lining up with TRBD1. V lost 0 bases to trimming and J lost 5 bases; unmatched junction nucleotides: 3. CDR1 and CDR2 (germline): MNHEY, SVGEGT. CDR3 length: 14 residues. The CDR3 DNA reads TGTGCCAGCAGTTACTCGACAGGGATTACTGAAGCTTTCTTT. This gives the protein CASSYSTGITEAFF.

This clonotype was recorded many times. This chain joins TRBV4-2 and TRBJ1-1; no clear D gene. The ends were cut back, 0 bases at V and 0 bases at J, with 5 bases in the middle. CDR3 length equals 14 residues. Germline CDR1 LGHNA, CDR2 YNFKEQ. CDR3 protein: CASSQEGVNTEAFF. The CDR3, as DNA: TGTGCCAGCAGCCAAGAAGGAGTGAACACTGAAGCTTTCTTT.

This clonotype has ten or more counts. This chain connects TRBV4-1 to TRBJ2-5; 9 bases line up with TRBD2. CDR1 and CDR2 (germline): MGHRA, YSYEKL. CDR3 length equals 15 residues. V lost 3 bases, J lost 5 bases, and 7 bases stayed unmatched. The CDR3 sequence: CASSQAGTSLETQYF. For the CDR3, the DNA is TGCGCCAGCAGCCAGGCCGGGACTAGCCTGGAGACCCAGTACTTC.

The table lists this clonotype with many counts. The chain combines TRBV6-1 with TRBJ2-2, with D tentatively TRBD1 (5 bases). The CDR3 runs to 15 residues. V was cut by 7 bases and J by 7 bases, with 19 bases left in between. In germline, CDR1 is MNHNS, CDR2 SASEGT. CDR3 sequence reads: CASIHTPGADGELFF. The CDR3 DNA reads TGTGCCAGCATACATACGCCTGGGGCGGACGGGGAGCTGTTTTTT.

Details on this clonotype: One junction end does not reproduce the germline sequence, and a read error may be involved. The CDR3 is CASRPGDRTNSPLLF. In DNA, the CDR3 is TGTGCCAGCAGACCTGGGGACAGAACTAATTCACCCCTCCTCTTT. V usage is TRBV6-2 or TRBV6-3 and J usage is TRBJ1-6, with TRBD1 identical over 7 bases. CDR1 and CDR2 from the germline V gene are MNHEY and SVGEGT. There are 15 residues in the CDR3.

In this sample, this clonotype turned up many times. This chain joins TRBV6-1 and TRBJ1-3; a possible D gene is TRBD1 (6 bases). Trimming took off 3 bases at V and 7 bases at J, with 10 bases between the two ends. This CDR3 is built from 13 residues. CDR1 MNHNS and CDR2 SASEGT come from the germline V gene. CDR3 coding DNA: TGTGCCAGCAGTGAGGGGACATCTAACACCATATATTTT. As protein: CASSEGTSNTIYF.

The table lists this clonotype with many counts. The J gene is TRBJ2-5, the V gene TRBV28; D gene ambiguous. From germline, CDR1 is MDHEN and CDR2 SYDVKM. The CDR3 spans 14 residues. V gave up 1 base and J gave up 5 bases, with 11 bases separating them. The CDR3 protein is CASSLSLVRETQYF. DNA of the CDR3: TGTGCCAGCAGTTTATCGTTGGTTCGGGAGACCCAGTACTTC.

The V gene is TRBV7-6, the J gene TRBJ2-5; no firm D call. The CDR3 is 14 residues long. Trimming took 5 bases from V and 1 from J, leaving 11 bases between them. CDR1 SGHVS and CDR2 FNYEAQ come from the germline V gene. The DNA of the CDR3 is TGTGCCAGCAGCATCAGACATTCCCAAGAGACCCAGTACTTC. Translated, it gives CASSIRHSQETQYF.

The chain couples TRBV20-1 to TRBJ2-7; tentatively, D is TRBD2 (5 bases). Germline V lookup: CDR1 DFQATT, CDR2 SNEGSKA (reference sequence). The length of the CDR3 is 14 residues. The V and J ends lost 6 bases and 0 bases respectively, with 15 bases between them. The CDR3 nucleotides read TGCAGTGCATTTACCGGGAAGAGCTCCTACGAGCAGTACTTC. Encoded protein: CSAFTGKSSYEQYF.

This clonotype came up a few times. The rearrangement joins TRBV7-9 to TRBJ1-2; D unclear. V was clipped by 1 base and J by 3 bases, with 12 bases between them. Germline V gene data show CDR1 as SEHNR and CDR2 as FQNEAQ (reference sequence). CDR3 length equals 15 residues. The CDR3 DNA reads TGTGCCAGCAGCTTAGAGGGTCCGGGCCACTATGGCTACACCTTC. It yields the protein CASSLEGPGHYGYTF.

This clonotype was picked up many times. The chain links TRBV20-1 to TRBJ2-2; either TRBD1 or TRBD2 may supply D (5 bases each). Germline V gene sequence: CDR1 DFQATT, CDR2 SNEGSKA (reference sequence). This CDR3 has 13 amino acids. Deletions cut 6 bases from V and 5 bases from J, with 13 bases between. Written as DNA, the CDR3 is TGCAGTGCCCCCAGGTGGGGGACCGGGGAGCTGTTTTTT. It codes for CSAPRWGTGELFF.

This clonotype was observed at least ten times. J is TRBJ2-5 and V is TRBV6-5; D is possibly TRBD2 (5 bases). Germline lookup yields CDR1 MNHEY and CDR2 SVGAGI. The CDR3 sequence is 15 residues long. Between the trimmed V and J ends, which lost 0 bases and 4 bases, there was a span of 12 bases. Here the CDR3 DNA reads TGTGCCAGCAGTTACTCGAATATTGAGGGAGAGACCCAGTACTTC. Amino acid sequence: CASSYSNIEGETQYF.

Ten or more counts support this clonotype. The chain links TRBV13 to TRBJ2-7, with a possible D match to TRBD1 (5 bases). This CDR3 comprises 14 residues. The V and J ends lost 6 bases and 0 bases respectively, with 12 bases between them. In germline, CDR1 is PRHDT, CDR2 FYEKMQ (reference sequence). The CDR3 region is CASRLTESSYEQYF. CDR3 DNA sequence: TGTGCCAGCAGATTGACAGAGAGCTCCTACGAGCAGTACTTC.

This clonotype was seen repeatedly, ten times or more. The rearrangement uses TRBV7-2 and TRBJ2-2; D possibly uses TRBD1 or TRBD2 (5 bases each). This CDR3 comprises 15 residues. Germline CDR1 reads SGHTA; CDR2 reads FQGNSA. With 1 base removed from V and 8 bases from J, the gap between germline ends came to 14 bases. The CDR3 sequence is CASSLGPGALGELFF. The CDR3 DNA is TGTGCCAGCAGCTTAGGGCCCGGGGCCTTAGGGGAGCTGTTTTTT. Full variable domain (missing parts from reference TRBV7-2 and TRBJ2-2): GAGVSQSPSNKVTEKGKDVELRCDPISGHTALYWYRQSLGQGLEFLIYFQGNSAPDKSGLPSDRFSAERTGGSVSTLTIQRTQQEDSAVYLCASSLGPGALGELFFGEGSRLTVL.

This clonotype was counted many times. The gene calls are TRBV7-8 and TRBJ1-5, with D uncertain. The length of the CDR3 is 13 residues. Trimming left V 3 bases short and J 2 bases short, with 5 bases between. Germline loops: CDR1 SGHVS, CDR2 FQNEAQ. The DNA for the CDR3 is TGTGCCAGCAGCTTCTCCCGCAATCAGCCCCAGCATTTT. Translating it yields CASSFSRNQPQHF. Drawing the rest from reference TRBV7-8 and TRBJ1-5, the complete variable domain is GAGVSQSPRYKVAKRGQDVALRCDPISGHVSLFWYQQALGQGPEFLTYFQNEAQLDKSGLPSDRFFAERPEGSVSTLKIQRTQQEDSAVYLCASSFSRNQPQHFGDGTRLSIL.

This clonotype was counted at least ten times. The CDR3 nucleotides read TGCGCCAGCAGTAGCGAGGGACACCTCTACGAGCAGTACTTC. It is translated as CASSSEGHLYEQYF. The J gene is TRBJ2-7, the V gene TRBV5-1, with a weak D call TRBD1 (6 bases). Per the germline V gene, CDR1 is SGHRS and CDR2 is YFSETQ. The CDR3 is 14 residues long. The germline V and J ends were trimmed by 5 bases and 3 bases, with 15 bases remaining between them.

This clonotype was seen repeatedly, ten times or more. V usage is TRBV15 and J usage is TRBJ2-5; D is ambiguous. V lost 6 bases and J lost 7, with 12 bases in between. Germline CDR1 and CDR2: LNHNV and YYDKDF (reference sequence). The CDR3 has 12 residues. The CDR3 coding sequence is TGTGCCACCAGTCCGATCGCCGGGACCCAGTACTTC. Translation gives CATSPIAGTQYF.

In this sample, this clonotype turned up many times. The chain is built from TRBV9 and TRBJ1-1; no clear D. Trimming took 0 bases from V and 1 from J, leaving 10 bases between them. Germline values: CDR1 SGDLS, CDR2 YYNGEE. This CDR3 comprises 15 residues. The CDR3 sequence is CASSVGGGPNTEAFF. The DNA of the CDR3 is TGTGCCAGCAGCGTAGGAGGTGGACCGAACACTGAAGCTTTCTTT.

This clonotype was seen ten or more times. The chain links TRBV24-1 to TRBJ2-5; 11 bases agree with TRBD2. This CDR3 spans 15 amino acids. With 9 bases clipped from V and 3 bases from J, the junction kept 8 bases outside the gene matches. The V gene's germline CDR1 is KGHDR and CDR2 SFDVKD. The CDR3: CATGKLAGVKETQYF. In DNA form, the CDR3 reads TGTGCCACCGGAAAACTAGCGGGGGTAAAAGAGACCCAGTACTTC.

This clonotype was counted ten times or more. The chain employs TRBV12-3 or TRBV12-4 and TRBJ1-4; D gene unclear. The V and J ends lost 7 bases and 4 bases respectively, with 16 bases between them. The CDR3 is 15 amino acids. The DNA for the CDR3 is TGTGCCAGCACCCCCGAGGGAACAGTTAATGAAAAACTGTTTTTT. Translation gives CASTPEGTVNEKLFF.

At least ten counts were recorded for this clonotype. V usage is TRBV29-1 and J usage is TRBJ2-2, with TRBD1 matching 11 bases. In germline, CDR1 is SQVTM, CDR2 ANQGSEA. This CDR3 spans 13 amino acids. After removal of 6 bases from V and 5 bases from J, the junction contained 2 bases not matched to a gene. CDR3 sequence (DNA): TGCAGCGTCGGGACAGGGGGTACCGGGGAGCTGTTTTTT. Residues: CSVGTGGTGELFF.

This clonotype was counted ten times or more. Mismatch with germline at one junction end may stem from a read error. The CDR3 reads CASSLARDEKLFF. The CDR3 DNA sequence: TGTGCCAGCAGCCTAGCCAGGGACGAAAAACTGTTTTTT. The rearrangement links TRBV7-9 to TRBJ1-4; the D gene is possibly TRBD1 (5 bases). Looked up from germline, CDR1 is SEHNR and CDR2 is FQNEAQ (reference sequence). This CDR3 is built from 13 residues. The full variable domain, in which reference TRBV7-9 and TRBJ1-4 provide the parts outside the CDR3, is DTGVSQNPRHKITKRGQNVTFRCDPISEHNRLYWYRQTLGQGPEFLTYFQNEAQLEKSRLLSDRFSAERPKGSFSTLEIQRTEQGDSAMYLCASSLARDEKLFFGSGTQLSVL.

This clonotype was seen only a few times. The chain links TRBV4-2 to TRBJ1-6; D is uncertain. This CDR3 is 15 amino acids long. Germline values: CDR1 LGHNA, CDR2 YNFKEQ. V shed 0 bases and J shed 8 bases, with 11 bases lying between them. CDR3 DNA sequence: TGTGCCAGCAGCCAAGATTCGGCCTTGGATTCACCCCTCCACTTT. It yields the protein CASSQDSALDSPLHF.